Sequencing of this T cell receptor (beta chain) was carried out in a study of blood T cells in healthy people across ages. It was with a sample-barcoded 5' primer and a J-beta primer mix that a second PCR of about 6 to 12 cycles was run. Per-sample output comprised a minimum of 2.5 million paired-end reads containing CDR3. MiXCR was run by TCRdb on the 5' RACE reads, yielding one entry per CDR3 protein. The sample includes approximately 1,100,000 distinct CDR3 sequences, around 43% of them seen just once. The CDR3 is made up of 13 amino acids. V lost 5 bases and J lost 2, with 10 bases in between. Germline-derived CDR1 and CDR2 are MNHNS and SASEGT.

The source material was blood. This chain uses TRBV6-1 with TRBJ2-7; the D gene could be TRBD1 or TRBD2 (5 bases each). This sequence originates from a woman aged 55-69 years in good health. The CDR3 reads CASSRLGAYEQYF. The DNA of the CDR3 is TGTGCCAGCAGTCGGCTGGGGGCCTACGAGCAGTACTTC.